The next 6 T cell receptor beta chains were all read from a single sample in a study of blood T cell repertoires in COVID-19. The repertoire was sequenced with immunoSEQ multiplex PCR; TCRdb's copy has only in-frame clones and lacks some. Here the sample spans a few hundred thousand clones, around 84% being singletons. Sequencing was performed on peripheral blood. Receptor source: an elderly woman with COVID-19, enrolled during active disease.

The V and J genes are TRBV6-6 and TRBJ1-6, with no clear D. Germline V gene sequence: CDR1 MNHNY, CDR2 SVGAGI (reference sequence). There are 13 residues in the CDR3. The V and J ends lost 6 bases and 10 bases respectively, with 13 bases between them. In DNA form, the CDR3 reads TGTGCCAGCAGGGCATCCTCACCGTCACCCCTCCACTTT. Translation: CASRASSPSPLHF.

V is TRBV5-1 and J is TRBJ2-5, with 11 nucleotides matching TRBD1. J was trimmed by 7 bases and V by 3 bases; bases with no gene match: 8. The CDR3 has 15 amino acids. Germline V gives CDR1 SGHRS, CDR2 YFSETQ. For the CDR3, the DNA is TGCGCCAGCAGCTCGAACCCGGGACAGGGGGGGACCCAGTACTTC. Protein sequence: CASSSNPGQGGTQYF.

The CDR3 DNA follows: TGTGCCATCAAAATCTTGGGGGGGGAGCAAGAGACCCAGTACTTC. Its translation is CAIKILGGEQETQYF. This sequence joins TRBV10-3 and TRBJ2-5; TRBD2 aligns across 7 bases. The CDR3 contains 15 residues. CDR1 is ENHRY and CDR2 is SYGVKD in the germline V gene. V trimming: 7 bases; J trimming: 2 bases; junction bases outside the gene matches: 10.

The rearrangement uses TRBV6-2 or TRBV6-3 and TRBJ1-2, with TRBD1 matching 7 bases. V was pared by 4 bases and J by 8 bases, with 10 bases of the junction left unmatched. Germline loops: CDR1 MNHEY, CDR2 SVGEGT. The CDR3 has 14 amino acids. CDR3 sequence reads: CASSWDSLALGYTF. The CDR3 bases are TGTGCCAGCAGTTGGGACAGCCTGGCGTTGGGCTACACCTTC.

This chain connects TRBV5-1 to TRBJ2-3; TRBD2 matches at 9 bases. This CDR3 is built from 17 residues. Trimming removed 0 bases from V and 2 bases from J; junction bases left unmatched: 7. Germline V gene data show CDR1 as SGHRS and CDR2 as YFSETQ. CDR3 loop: CASSLGSGGQNTDTQYF. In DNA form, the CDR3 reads TGCGCCAGCAGCTTGGGCAGCGGGGGGCAAAACACAGATACGCAGTATTTT.

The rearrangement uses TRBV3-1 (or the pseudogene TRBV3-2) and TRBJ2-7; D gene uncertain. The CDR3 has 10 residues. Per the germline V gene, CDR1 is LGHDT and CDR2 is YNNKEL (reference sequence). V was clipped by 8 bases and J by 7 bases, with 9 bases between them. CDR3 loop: CASGHMEQYF. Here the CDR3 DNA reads TGTGCCAGCGGTCACATGGAGCAGTACTTC.